Here is one T cell receptor (beta chain) with its context. Its antigen is unknown. One base away there is no much larger clone; base qualities are not given. TCRbeta CDR3 regions were amplified from genomic DNA by means of the immunoSEQ Assay, a bias-controlled multiplex PCR. On the authors' methods: Nucleated cell counts per sample were estimated from amplification of reference gene primers within the assay. To quantify the absolute abundance of each unique TCRbeta CDR3 rearrangement, sequence reads were collapsed and filtered. For each sample, productive Simpson clonality was calculated by taking the square root of Simpson's diversity index across productive rearrangements. TCRdb limited this immuneACCESS table to in-frame rearrangements with V and J called. A share of clones is missing; checked studies link under half to unresolved V genes, and the rest is unexplained. From that table come the V and J calls and clone size; the DNA was used to work out D and trimming. Across this sample there are some 200,000 clones, with roughly 90% seen only once. The biggest ten clones account for less than 4.5% of the sample.

A distance of 9 bases separates the germline ends of V and J, which lose 1 base and 0 bases respectively. CDR1 and CDR2, per the germline V gene (reference sequence), are LNHDA and SQIVND. The cysteine opens and the phenylalanine closes a CDR3 of 15 amino acids. Here the CDR3 DNA is all that survives: 45 bases in frame from base 1. Participants in the prospective study were aged roughly 18 to 100 years, lived in 24 United States geographic areas, and enrolled through a virtual design. In the prospective study, participants were assigned to cohorts based on the clinical history participants reported in a screening survey and a study questionnaire. In the prospective study, whole blood, serum and a nasopharyngeal or oropharyngeal swab were collected from each participant by mobile phlebotomists. Participants in the prospective study had the option to provide additional blood draws and questionnaires over an approximately 2-month period. Prospective study blood samples were shipped either frozen or at room temperature before DNA extraction.

The sample comes from a study of blood T cell repertoires in COVID-19 (dated by TCRdb to the early 2020s). Background for the entire study: Collaborator samples came from the United States, Italy and Spain and covered acute and convalescent phases of COVID-19. The material from the prospective study consisted of cDNA or gDNA derived from T cells, B-cell-depleted T cells, or PBMCs. Subjects who had been exposed to COVID-19, were actively infected with it, or had recovered from it provided the deeply sampled blood TCRbeta repertoires that made up the dataset. The repertoires were made available in a free public database intended to serve as a resource for research on the immune response to SARS-CoV-2. Samples were obtained from the ongoing ImmuneRACE study (first 160 participants) and from 1,254 subjects provided by 6 global collaborators. The sample metadata nearly always contained a de-identified subject ID, COVID-19 status, age in years and sex. Where HLA class I and class II types were available, the types were taken from metadata supplied by the sample provider, not from assay-based typing.

Findings and caveats that apply to the study as a whole: How much clinical and demographic metadata was included differed by source and by participant, and the metadata was provided uncurated.

The sequenced material came from PBMCs or T cells enriched from blood (not recorded which). Here the chain combines TRBV19 and TRBJ1-1; the D gene cannot be named for sure. The source of this sequence is a woman aged 40 to 55 with acute COVID-19. The CDR3: CASSIAYGVNTEAFF. The sequenced DNA is TGTGCCAGTAGTATAGCCTACGGGGTGAACACTGAAGCTTTCTTT.